The 14 T cell receptor beta chains below come from one sample, sequenced in a study of early T cells in non-severe SARS-CoV-2 infection. MiXCR, applied by TCRdb to the 5' RACE reads, yields one record per CDR3 protein. The data show some 35,000 distinct CDR3 sequences, 6.8% seen once. This sample comprised whole blood, obtained at baseline. The receptors were gathered from an adult who was a healthcare worker with PCR-confirmed SARS-CoV-2 infection or an uninfected control (not recorded which).

Many counts were recorded for this clonotype. The genes are TRBV20-1 and TRBJ2-4; D possibly corresponds to TRBD2 (6 bases). The CDR3 has 14 amino acids. Germline V gene lookup returns CDR1 DFQATT and CDR2 SNEGSKA (reference sequence). V was cut by 6 bases and J by 4 bases, with 16 bases left in between. The CDR3 here is CSAYAGRNKNIQYF. The CDR3 nucleotides are TGCAGTGCCTATGCGGGGCGAAATAAAAACATTCAGTACTTC.

Concerning this clonotype itself: Just one base apart from a much larger clone, this may be a read error. The V gene is TRBV28, the J gene TRBJ2-5; D gene uncertain. CDR3 length: 11 amino acids. V was clipped by 4 bases and J by 6 bases, with 6 bases between them. In germline, CDR1 is MDHEN, CDR2 SYDVKM. CDR3 loop: CASSSLQTQYF. CDR3 bases: TGTGCCAGCAGTTCCTTGCAGACCCAGTACTTC.

This chain links TRBV11-2 with TRBJ2-1, with a weak D call TRBD2 (5 bases). Trimming removed 4 bases at V and 10 bases at J, with 14 bases between. The CDR3 covers 13 residues. Germline CDR1 is SGHAT and CDR2 is FQNNGV. The CDR3, as DNA: TGTGCCAGCAGCTCAATTAGGCGAGGGGAGCAGTTCTTC. Translated: CASSSIRRGEQFF.

As regards this clonotype: A much more abundant neighbour one base away suggests this may be a read error. This likely comes from a read error, as the CDR3 has no conserved phenylalanine or tryptophan at its end. This rearrangement joins TRBV6-2 or TRBV6-3 to TRBJ1-1; perhaps TRBD1 as D (5 bases). CDR1 and CDR2 from the germline V gene are MNHEY and SVGEGT. The CDR3 is 15 residues long. V was trimmed by 4 bases and J by 4 bases, leaving 16 bases between them. The CDR3 sequence is CASSFRDGGRTEAFS. DNA of the CDR3: TGTGCCAGCAGTTTTCGGGACGGCGGGCGCACTGAAGCTTTCTCT.

This clonotype was seen more than once but under ten times. The chain recombines TRBV28 with TRBJ2-2, with a possible D match to TRBD1 (5 bases). The CDR3 length is 14 residues. The V end was cut by 2 bases, the J end by 5 bases, with 9 bases between. CDR1 and CDR2 from the germline V gene are MDHEN and SYDVKM. CDR3 sequence reads: CASSLGAITGELFF. The DNA of the CDR3 is TGTGCCAGCAGTTTAGGGGCGATAACCGGGGAGCTGTTTTTT. Using reference TRBV28 and TRBJ2-2 for the parts outside the CDR3, the full variable domain is DVKVTQSSRYLVKRTGEKVFLECVQDMDHENMFWYRQDPGLGLRLIYFSYDVKMKEKGDIPEGYSVSREKKERFSLILESASTNQTSMYLCASSLGAITGELFFGEGSRLTVL.

This clonotype occurred many times. The chain is built from TRBV6-1 and TRBJ2-3, with TRBD2 identical over 7 bases. V lost 5 bases to trimming and J lost 2 bases; unmatched junction nucleotides: 1. CDR3 length: 13 residues. Germline CDR1 MNHNS, CDR2 SASEGT. CDR3 in DNA: TGTGCCAGCAGTCAGCGGGACACAGATACGCAGTATTTT. Translating gives CASSQRDTDTQYF.

This clonotype came up a few times. The chain is built from TRBV24-1 and TRBJ2-3; D remains unclear. This CDR3 is 13 amino acids long. The germline V and J ends were trimmed by 5 bases and 2 bases, with 7 bases remaining between them. Germline CDR1 is KGHDR and CDR2 is SFDVKD. CDR3 nucleotide sequence: TGTGCCACCAGTGTGGTGTCCACAGATACGCAGTATTTT. This translates into CATSVVSTDTQYF.

This clonotype was counted only a few times. The V gene is TRBV11-2, the J gene TRBJ2-1, with a weak D call TRBD2 (5 bases). The ends were cut back, 0 bases at V and 6 bases at J, with 12 bases in the middle. The CDR3 runs 15 residues. Germline V lookup: CDR1 SGHAT, CDR2 FQNNGV. CDR3 in amino acids: CASSLEAGLVNEQFF. CDR3 coding DNA: TGTGCCAGCAGCTTAGAGGCGGGCTTGGTCAATGAGCAGTTCTTC.

This clonotype was counted many times. The rearrangement uses TRBV18 and TRBJ2-7, with D tentatively TRBD1 or TRBD2 (6 bases each). The CDR3 has 14 residues. With 6 bases removed from V and 4 bases from J, the gap between germline ends came to 16 bases. The germline V gene encodes CDR1 KGHSH and CDR2 LQKENI. DNA for the CDR3: TGTGCCAGCTCTAACGGGGGCCTCAGTTACGAGCAGTACTTC. Translating it yields CASSNGGLSYEQYF.

This clonotype was counted between two and nine times. The chain employs TRBV18 and TRBJ1-2, with D unclear. Trimming pared 2 bases from V and 13 bases from J, leaving 14 bases between. Germline loops: CDR1 KGHSH, CDR2 LQKENI. This CDR3 is 12 amino acids long. The CDR3 loop is CASSPSTAPATF. CDR3 nucleotides: TGTGCCAGCTCACCAAGTACAGCCCCGGCCACCTTC.

In its sample, this clonotype was seen many times. The chain employs TRBV3-1 and TRBJ2-1, with 8 positions matching TRBD1. Germline loops: CDR1 LGHDT, CDR2 YNNKEL (reference sequence). J lost 7 bases, V lost 4 bases, and 12 bases had no gene match. CDR3 size: 16 residues. Here the CDR3 reads CASSPLTGGWTNEQFF. The CDR3 nucleotides read TGTGCCAGCAGCCCGTTAACAGGGGGATGGACAAATGAGCAGTTCTTC.

This clonotype was counted at least ten times. The DNA is left out, because the CDR3 cannot be placed on it with certainty; the CDR3 is given as TCRdb lists it. Here the CDR3 reads CASSSSGDGRGYTF. The chain recombines TRBV12-3 or TRBV12-4 with TRBJ1-2. The CDR3 numbers 14 amino acids, ends counted.

The table lists this clonotype with many counts. The V call is TRBV6-5, the J call TRBJ2-7, with D tentatively TRBD1 (6 bases). Germline V gene lookup returns CDR1 MNHEY and CDR2 SVGAGI. Trimming took 4 bases from V and 1 from J, leaving 17 bases between them. The CDR3 covers 16 residues. CDR3 region: CASSSSRGVRSYEQYF. The CDR3 DNA reads TGTGCCAGCAGTTCCAGCAGGGGAGTTAGGTCCTACGAGCAGTACTTC.

The chain is built from TRBV9 and TRBJ2-2; possibly TRBD2 for D (6 bases). In germline, CDR1 is SGDLS, CDR2 YYNGEE. V lost 2 bases, J lost 3 bases, and 14 bases lay in between. The CDR3 is 16 residues long. The CDR3 DNA is TGTGCCAGCAGCGTCAACGTCGGGGGAGACACCGGGGAGCTGTTTTTT. This sequence encodes CASSVNVGGDTGELFF.